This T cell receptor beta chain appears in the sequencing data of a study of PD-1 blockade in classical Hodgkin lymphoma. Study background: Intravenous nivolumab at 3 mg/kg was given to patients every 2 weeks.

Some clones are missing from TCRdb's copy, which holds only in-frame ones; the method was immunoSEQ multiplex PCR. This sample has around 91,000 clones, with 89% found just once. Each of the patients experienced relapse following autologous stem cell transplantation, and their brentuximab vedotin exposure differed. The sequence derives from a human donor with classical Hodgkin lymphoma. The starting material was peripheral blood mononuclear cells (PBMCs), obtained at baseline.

The DNA for the CDR3 is TGTGCCAGTAGTACTCGGGACGGCTCATATGGCTACACCTTC. Its protein product is CASSTRDGSYGYTF. The chain has TRBV19 and TRBJ1-2; TRBD1 might be the D (5 bases). The germline CDR1 and CDR2 sequences are LNHDA and SQIVND (reference sequence). The CDR3 extends over 14 amino acids. V shed 4 bases and J shed 5 bases, with 14 bases lying between them.